The 29 T cell receptor beta chains given below trace back to one sample, sequenced in a study of blood T cell repertoires in COVID-19. Clones were sequenced by immunoSEQ multiplex PCR, and TCRdb holds only the in-frame ones, with some missing. Among about 190,000 clones, around 84% were seen once, and the ten largest hold about a fifth. The sample was peripheral blood. The receptor source for this set is a human donor in a cohort sampled during active COVID-19.

The chain employs TRBV2 and TRBJ2-4; 7 bases match TRBD1. The CDR3 extends over 14 amino acids. Losses at the gene ends were 4 bases for V and 3 bases for J; bases not matched to a gene: 3. From germline, CDR1 is SNHLY and CDR2 FYNNEI. Here the CDR3 reads CASSGQGDKNIQYF. The CDR3, as DNA: TGTGCCAGCAGTGGCCAGGGGGACAAAAACATTCAGTACTTC.

The rearrangement joins TRBV6-1 to TRBJ1-4, with 10 bases identical to TRBD1. The junction had 3 bases not matched to a gene; V was cut back by 2 bases and J by 6 bases. The germline V gene has CDR1 MNHNS and CDR2 SASEGT. CDR3 size: 15 residues. In DNA form, the CDR3 reads TGTGCCAGCAGTGAACCCGGGACAGGGGATGAAAAACTGTTTTTT. Its translation is CASSEPGTGDEKLFF.

V is TRBV7-8 and J is TRBJ1-2; TRBD1 matches 9 bases. The CDR3 is 16 residues long. From germline, CDR1 is SGHVS and CDR2 FQNEAQ. Trimming at V came to 0 bases and at J to 6 bases, leaving 8 bases not matched to a gene. The CDR3 sequence is CASSLAQGAKVDGYTF. CDR3 DNA sequence: TGTGCCAGCAGCTTAGCACAGGGGGCAAAGGTTGATGGCTACACCTTC. The variable domain in full, completed from reference TRBV7-8 and TRBJ1-2, reads GAGVSQSPRYKVAKRGQDVALRCDPISGHVSLFWYQQALGQGPEFLTYFQNEAQLDKSGLPSDRFFAERPEGSVSTLKIQRTQQEDSAVYLCASSLAQGAKVDGYTFGSGTRLTVV.

This clone was seen just once. This chain connects TRBV11-3 to TRBJ2-1; unclear D gene. The CDR3 totals 12 residues. V was cut by 1 base and J by 6 bases, with 4 bases left in between. Germline V gene sequence: CDR1 SGHNT, CDR2 YENEEA. CDR3 residues: CASSLGVNEQFF. The CDR3 DNA reads as TGTGCCAGCAGCTTAGGCGTCAATGAGCAGTTCTTC.

V usage is TRBV10-2 and J usage is TRBJ2-3, with 11 bases that match TRBD2. Germline lookup yields CDR1 WSHSY and CDR2 SAAADI. The CDR3 consists of 19 residues. With 4 bases clipped from V and 2 bases from J, the junction kept 14 bases outside the gene matches. This CDR3 reads CASSVFSGGALLTTDTQYF. CDR3 bases: TGCGCCAGCAGTGTGTTTAGCGGGGGGGCCCTTCTCACCACAGATACGCAGTATTTT.

CDR3 nucleotide sequence: TGTGCCAGCAGTGAAGGACAGTCGTATAATTCACCCCTCCACTTT. Its protein product is CASSEGQSYNSPLHF. J is TRBJ1-6 and V is TRBV6-1; perhaps TRBD1 as D (5 bases). Germline CDR1 reads MNHNS; CDR2 reads SASEGT. V dropped 1 base and J dropped 4 bases, with 8 bases sitting between them. This CDR3 region has 15 residues.

This chain connects TRBV7-2 to TRBJ2-1; 14 nucleotides match TRBD2. Per the germline V gene, CDR1 is SGHTA and CDR2 is FQGNSA. With 5 bases clipped from V and 4 bases from J, the junction kept 13 bases outside the gene matches. The CDR3 contains 19 residues. The CDR3 protein is CASSHPGLAGEGGYNEQFF. The CDR3 DNA follows: TGTGCCAGCAGCCATCCGGGACTAGCGGGAGAGGGGGGTTACAATGAGCAGTTCTTC. The whole variable domain, remainder taken from reference TRBV7-2 and TRBJ2-1, is GAGVSQSPSNKVTEKGKDVELRCDPISGHTALYWYRQSLGQGLEFLIYFQGNSAPDKSGLPSDRFSAERTGGSVSTLTIQRTQQEDSAVYLCASSHPGLAGEGGYNEQFFGPGTRLTVL.

The V gene is TRBV2, the J gene TRBJ1-4, with a weak D call TRBD1 (5 bases). The CDR3 contains 14 residues. Trimming pared 6 bases from V and 5 bases from J, leaving 13 bases between. CDR1 is SNHLY and CDR2 is FYNNEI in the germline V gene. CDR3 sequence: CASSRDSWNEKLFF. For the CDR3, the DNA is TGTGCCAGCAGCCGTGACAGTTGGAATGAAAAACTGTTTTTT.

As to this clone: The identical CDR3 is also encoded by other nucleotide sequences in the sample. V gene TRBV7-2 combines with J gene TRBJ1-6, with D tentatively TRBD1 (5 bases). There are 14 residues in the CDR3. Germline CDR1 is SGHTA and CDR2 is FQGNSA. V lost 2 bases, J lost 4 bases, and 6 bases lay in between. CDR3 in DNA: TGTGCCAGCAGCTTACAGGGTTATAATTCACCCCTCCACTTT. As protein: CASSLQGYNSPLHF.

The CDR3 here is CASSPQSQGQETQYF. DNA for the CDR3: TGTGCCAGCAGCCCCCAATCCCAGGGGCAAGAGACCCAGTACTTC. The chain recombines TRBV7-6 with TRBJ2-5; maybe TRBD1 (6 bases). The V gene's germline CDR1 is SGHVS and CDR2 FNYEAQ. CDR3 size: 15 residues. V lost 5 bases to trimming and J lost 2 bases, with 15 bases between them. The full variable domain, rest sourced from reference TRBV7-6 and TRBJ2-5, is GAGVSQSPRYKVTKRGQDVALRCDPISGHVSLYWYRQALGQGPEFLTYFNYEAQQDKSGLPNDRFSAERPEGSISTLTIQRTEQRDSAMYRCASSPQSQGQETQYFGPGTRLLVL.

This clone is a singleton in its sample. This chain uses TRBV11-3 with TRBJ2-2; 7 positions match TRBD1. Per germline, CDR1 SGHNT and CDR2 YENEEA. V was clipped by 1 base and J by 3 bases; unmatched bases: 5. The CDR3 contains 16 residues. Here the CDR3 DNA reads TGTGCCAGCAGCTTAGGAAACAGGGGACACACCGGGGAGCTGTTTTTT. Protein: CASSLGNRGHTGELFF.

Concerning this clone: Other nucleotide sequences from this sample produce the same CDR3. The CDR3 DNA follows: TGTGCCAGCTCAGGCTCCTACGAGCAGTACTTC. Residues: CASSGSYEQYF. The rearrangement links TRBV2 to TRBJ2-7; D not resolved. Trimming took off 8 bases at V and 0 bases at J, with 5 bases between the two ends. The CDR3 is made up of 11 amino acids. Looked up from germline, CDR1 is SNHLY and CDR2 is FYNNEI.

The chain has TRBV5-1 and TRBJ1-1, with D maybe TRBD1 (5 bases). This CDR3 region has 15 residues. Per the germline V gene, CDR1 is SGHRS and CDR2 is YFSETQ. Between the trimmed V and J ends, which lost 0 bases and 3 bases, there was a span of 12 bases. This chain's CDR3 is CASSLGGGADTEAFF. In nucleotides, the CDR3 is TGCGCCAGCAGCTTGGGAGGTGGGGCGGACACTGAAGCTTTCTTT.

The J gene is TRBJ2-6, the V gene TRBV10-1, with 8 bases lining up with TRBD2. V shed 4 bases and J 1 base; nucleotides not matched to a gene: 6. The CDR3 sequence is 17 residues long. Germline V gives CDR1 WNHNN, CDR2 SYGVQD (reference sequence). The CDR3 DNA sequence: TGCGCCAGCAGTGCACTAGCGGCCTGTTCTGGGGCCAACGTCCTGACTTTC. It translates to CASSALAACSGANVLTF.

CDR3 nucleotide sequence: TGTGCCAGTAGTATAGCGGGGGGCGGAGGCAATCAGCCCCAGCATTTT. It is translated as CASSIAGGGGNQPQHF. The chain is built from TRBV19 and TRBJ1-5, with a weak D call TRBD1 (6 bases). Trimming removed 1 base at V and 2 bases at J, with 12 bases between. The CDR3 has 16 residues. Looked up from germline, CDR1 is LNHDA and CDR2 is SQIVND (reference sequence).

V usage is TRBV5-1 and J usage is TRBJ2-1; TRBD2 agrees at 8 bases. The germline V gene encodes CDR1 SGHRS and CDR2 YFSETQ. CDR3 length: 17 residues. The V and J ends lost 2 bases and 2 bases, in that order; junction bases with no gene match: 9. This CDR3 reads CASSFGSGATAYNEQFF. Written as DNA, the CDR3 is TGCGCCAGCAGCTTCGGTAGCGGGGCGACGGCCTACAATGAGCAGTTCTTC.

This sequence joins TRBV5-1 and TRBJ2-7; 8 bases map to TRBD1. Germline CDR1 is SGHRS and CDR2 is YFSETQ. This CDR3 contains 14 residues. With 3 bases clipped from V and 3 bases from J, the junction kept 5 bases outside the gene matches. CDR3 nucleotides: TGCGCCAGCAGCTGGGGACAGGCCGGCTACGAGCAGTACTTC. This sequence encodes CASSWGQAGYEQYF.

The chain couples TRBV6-5 to TRBJ2-1; 7 bases match TRBD2. V dropped 7 bases and J dropped 4; count of bases not matched to a gene: 7. The CDR3 has 14 residues. Germline CDR1 reads MNHEY; CDR2 reads SVGAGI. The CDR3 is CASTPAGLYNEQFF. CDR3 nucleotides: TGTGCCAGCACCCCAGCGGGGCTATACAATGAGCAGTTCTTC.

This clone was detected once. The chain recombines TRBV28 with TRBJ1-2; D may be TRBD1 (5 bases). Germline CDR1 is MDHEN and CDR2 is SYDVKM. The CDR3 length is 14 residues. Trimming took off 6 bases at V and 4 bases at J, with 15 bases between the two ends. The CDR3, as DNA: TGTGCCAGCAGAGCAACGGGACTTGGCTATGGCTACACCTTC. Translating gives CASRATGLGYGYTF.

This clone occurred once. The chain couples TRBV28 to TRBJ1-1; a possible D gene is TRBD1 (5 bases). CDR1 is MDHEN, CDR2 SYDVKM, per germline. V was clipped by 7 bases and J by 3 bases, with 12 bases between them. The CDR3 runs to 13 residues. CDR3 in amino acids: CASNHGGDTEAFF. CDR3 sequence (DNA): TGTGCCAGCAACCATGGGGGGGACACTGAAGCTTTCTTT.

The chain has TRBV19 and TRBJ1-6; D perhaps matches TRBD1 (5 bases). V lost 4 bases and J lost 7, with 14 bases in between. The CDR3 covers 15 residues. Germline CDR1 is LNHDA and CDR2 is SQIVND (reference sequence). For the CDR3, the DNA is TGTGCCAGTAGTACCGCCAGGGCAATCAATTCACCCCTCCACTTT. Translation: CASSTARAINSPLHF.

This rearrangement joins TRBV19 to TRBJ2-3; 7 positions match TRBD2. The trim removed 3 bases at V and 2 bases at J, leaving 5 bases unmatched. This CDR3 has 15 amino acids. Per the germline V gene, CDR1 is LNHDA and CDR2 is SQIVND (reference sequence). CDR3 sequence: CASSIPSGATDTQYF. The CDR3 DNA reads TGTGCCAGTAGTATTCCGAGCGGGGCCACAGATACGCAGTATTTT.

The chain joins TRBV5-1 to TRBJ1-1, with 7 bases lining up with TRBD1. CDR1 and CDR2 (germline): SGHRS, YFSETQ. The CDR3 is 15 residues long. V lost 1 base, J lost 1 base, and 4 bases stayed unmatched. The CDR3 protein is CASSLMGQTNTEAFF. In DNA form, the CDR3 reads TGCGCCAGCAGCTTGATGGGACAGACGAACACTGAAGCTTTCTTT.

The rearrangement uses TRBV15 and TRBJ2-5, with a possible D match to TRBD1 (6 bases). The CDR3 length is 16 residues. Germline lookup yields CDR1 LNHNV and CDR2 YYDKDF (reference sequence). V lost 0 bases to trimming and J lost 4 bases, with 15 bases between them. This CDR3 is CATSRDGPGEGETQYF. CDR3 nucleotide sequence: TGTGCCACCAGCAGAGACGGCCCAGGGGAAGGAGAGACCCAGTACTTC.

The table lists this clone with a few counts. V is TRBV19 and J is TRBJ1-6; TRBD1 matches at 7 bases. Germline loops: CDR1 LNHDA, CDR2 SQIVND (reference sequence). There are 13 residues in the CDR3. Unmatched junction bases numbered 3, after V lost 6 bases and J lost 7 bases. The DNA for the CDR3 is TGTGCCAGTAGGTACAGGGGCAATTCACCCCTCCACTTT. Encoded protein: CASRYRGNSPLHF.

CDR3 sequence reads: CASSPLGGGDTEAFF. The CDR3 DNA follows: TGTGCCAGCTCACCACTCGGAGGGGGGGACACTGAAGCTTTCTTT. The chain employs TRBV18 and TRBJ1-1; D possibly corresponds to TRBD1 (6 bases). The germline V gene encodes CDR1 KGHSH and CDR2 LQKENI. This CDR3 contains 15 residues. The V end lost 1 base, the J end lost 3 bases, and 12 bases lay between the germline ends.

The chain carries TRBV21-1 and TRBJ1-2; whether TRBD1, the table's D call, matches the DNA was not checked. TRBV21-1 is a recognized pseudogene. This CDR3 region has 19 residues. CDR3 protein: CASSKVSRTGGKANYGYTF. The DNA for the CDR3 is TGTGCCAGCAGCAAAGTCTCCAGGACAGGGGGTAAAGCTAACTATGGCTACACCTTC.

This clone turned up a few times. J is TRBJ1-5 and V is TRBV2; 8 nucleotides agree with TRBD1. Trimming cost V 6 bases and J 6 bases; bases outside gene matches: 10. CDR3 size: 15 residues. The germline V gene encodes CDR1 SNHLY and CDR2 FYNNEI. In DNA, the CDR3 is TGTGCCAGCAGGGATTCGGACAGGGTCGGTCAGCCCCAGCATTTT. This sequence encodes CASRDSDRVGQPQHF.

The V call is TRBV7-9, the J call TRBJ1-2, with D maybe TRBD1 (6 bases). Per germline, CDR1 SEHNR and CDR2 FQNEAQ (reference sequence). The V end was cut by 5 bases, the J end by 3 bases, with 10 bases between. The CDR3 spans 13 residues. The CDR3 loop reads CASSPGQHYGYTF. In nucleotides, the CDR3 is TGTGCCAGCAGCCCGGGACAACACTATGGCTACACCTTC.